Listed below are T cell receptor beta chains from one sample, sequenced in a study of sequential checkpoint blockade in melanoma. TCRdb keeps only in-frame clones here, not all; method: immunoSEQ multiplex PCR. The sample shows 15,000 to 20,000 clones, more than 55% of them seen only once. The specimen comprised CD8+ T cells sorted from blood (inferred from file names), sampled from a patient given nivolumab and ipilimumab in sequence. These TCRs come from a human donor with melanoma. Each CDR3 is given with its conserved first and last residue. Each record gives: D gene, V gene, clone size, J gene, CDR3 DNA, CDR3 protein. The D gene is left open where the match is weak. Part of the rows lack a size; the others show once, few, many or a class for expanded clones.

d_call: TRBD1; v_call: TRBV5-6; clone_size: once; j_call: TRBJ1-2; cdr3_nt: TGTGCCAGCAGCCTAGGGACAGGGGGCGATCATGGCTACACCTTC; cdr3_aa: CASSLGTGGDHGYTF
d_call: NA; v_call: TRBV7-8; clone_size: few; j_call: TRBJ1-5; cdr3_nt: TGTGCCAGCAGTGATAGAGTGAAGCAGGGTCAATTTGGTAGCAATCAGCCCCAGCATTTT; cdr3_aa: CASSDRVKQGQFGSNQPQHF
d_call: NA; v_call: TRBV7-9; clone_size: few; j_call: TRBJ2-1; cdr3_nt: TGTGCCAGCAGCTACCAGGGTAATGAGCAGTTCTTC; cdr3_aa: CASSYQGNEQFF
d_call: NA; v_call: TRBV9; clone_size: NA; j_call: TRBJ2-7; cdr3_nt: TGTGCCACTCGGGGGGCTAGGTACGAGCAGTACTTC; cdr3_aa: CATRGARYEQYF
d_call: NA; v_call: TRBV29-1; clone_size: NA; j_call: TRBJ2-1; cdr3_nt: TGCAGCGTTGAAGAACCCTCGAGCTCCTACAATGAGCAGTTCTTC; cdr3_aa: CSVEEPSSSYNEQFF
d_call: TRBD1; v_call: TRBV14; clone_size: NA; j_call: TRBJ2-7; cdr3_nt: TGTGCCAGCAGCCAAGTTACGTCAGGACAGGGGGCTTGGGAGCAGTACTTC; cdr3_aa: CASSQVTSGQGAWEQYF
d_call: NA; v_call: TRBV30; clone_size: NA; j_call: TRBJ1-1; cdr3_nt: TGTGCCTGGGACTCGGGACAACCCGAAGCTTTCTTT; cdr3_aa: CAWDSGQPEAFF
d_call: TRBD1; v_call: TRBV25-1; clone_size: few; j_call: TRBJ2-1; cdr3_nt: TGTGCCAGCAGTGCTAGGACAGGAGTCTACAATGAGCAGTTCTTC; cdr3_aa: CASSARTGVYNEQFF
d_call: NA; v_call: TRBV19; clone_size: NA; j_call: TRBJ1-5; cdr3_nt: TGTGCCAGTGCAATATACGCGAACCTCGGGGGGAGCAATCAGCCCCAGCATTTT; cdr3_aa: CASAIYANLGGSNQPQHF
d_call: NA; v_call: TRBV30; clone_size: NA; j_call: TRBJ2-1; cdr3_nt: TGTGCCTGGAGTGTAATCGATGAGCAGTTCTTC; cdr3_aa: CAWSVIDEQFF
d_call: NA; v_call: TRBV6-4; clone_size: NA; j_call: TRBJ1-1; cdr3_nt: TGTGCCAGCAGCCTTTTTTCTGAAGGGAGGGACACTGAAGCTTTCTTT; cdr3_aa: CASSLFSEGRDTEAFF
d_call: NA; v_call: TRBV5-1; clone_size: NA; j_call: TRBJ2-7; cdr3_nt: TGCGCCAGCAGCTTGCGGACGGAGGACTACGAGCAGTACTTC; cdr3_aa: CASSLRTEDYEQYF
d_call: NA; v_call: TRBV28; clone_size: NA; j_call: TRBJ1-1; cdr3_nt: TGTGCCAGCAGGACCCCCGATGGGGGCGTTGAAGCTTTCTTT; cdr3_aa: CASRTPDGGVEAFF
d_call: NA; v_call: TRBV6-5; clone_size: NA; j_call: TRBJ1-1; cdr3_nt: TGTGCCAGCAGTCCGCGTGGACTTGAAGCTTTCTTT; cdr3_aa: CASSPRGLEAFF
d_call: TRBD1; v_call: TRBV10-1; clone_size: NA; j_call: TRBJ2-2; cdr3_nt: TGCGCCAGCAGTGAGTCGACAGGGGCACGGGAGCTGTTTTTT; cdr3_aa: CASSESTGARELFF
d_call: NA; v_call: TRBV4-1; clone_size: NA; j_call: TRBJ1-1; cdr3_nt: TGCGCCTCGCACGCTGGGGGGGGCACTGAAGCTTTCTTT; cdr3_aa: CASHAGGGTEAFF
d_call: TRBD1; v_call: TRBV5-5; clone_size: once; j_call: TRBJ1-1; cdr3_nt: TGTGCCAGCAGACCCGGACAGGGAGAGGACACTGAAGCTTTCTTT; cdr3_aa: CASRPGQGEDTEAFF
d_call: NA; v_call: TRBV9; clone_size: NA; j_call: TRBJ2-2; cdr3_nt: TGTGCCAGCAGCGTAGGTGTAACCGGGGAGCTGTTTTTT; cdr3_aa: CASSVGVTGELFF
d_call: NA; v_call: TRBV30; clone_size: NA; j_call: TRBJ1-1; cdr3_nt: TGTGCCTGGAGTGTACAGGGCAGTAGAAACACTGAAGCTTTCTTT; cdr3_aa: CAWSVQGSRNTEAFF
d_call: NA; v_call: TRBV11-2; clone_size: once; j_call: TRBJ2-1; cdr3_nt: TGTGCCAGCAGCTTCCTCGCCAGCTCCTACAATGAGCAGTTCTTC; cdr3_aa: CASSFLASSYNEQFF
d_call: NA; v_call: TRBV10-3; clone_size: NA; j_call: TRBJ2-3; cdr3_nt: TGTGCCATCAGTGAGTCGGGGGGGCGCCGCTCAGATACGCAGTATTTT; cdr3_aa: CAISESGGRRSDTQYF
d_call: TRBD2; v_call: TRBV13; clone_size: NA; j_call: TRBJ2-1; cdr3_nt: TGTGCCAGCAGCCCACTGACGCCGCGGGAGGGCCTGTTCTTC; cdr3_aa: CASSPLTPREGLFF
d_call: NA; v_call: TRBV9; clone_size: NA; j_call: TRBJ1-3; cdr3_nt: TGTGCCAGCAGCTTGCAGGGGTTCTCTGGAAACACCATATATTTT; cdr3_aa: CASSLQGFSGNTIYF
d_call: TRBD2; v_call: TRBV27; clone_size: NA; j_call: TRBJ2-7; cdr3_nt: TGTGCCAGCGGGGGGGCCTACGAGCAGTACTTC; cdr3_aa: CASGGAYEQYF
d_call: NA; v_call: TRBV7-9; clone_size: NA; j_call: TRBJ1-5; cdr3_nt: TGTGCCAGCAGCCTCGGGAATCAGCCCCAGCATTTT; cdr3_aa: CASSLGNQPQHF
d_call: NA; v_call: TRBV7-9; clone_size: NA; j_call: TRBJ1-1; cdr3_nt: TGTGCCAGCAGCTTAGCGGAGGGAGAAGCTTTCTTT; cdr3_aa: CASSLAEGEAFF
d_call: NA; v_call: TRBV6-5; clone_size: medium-sized; j_call: TRBJ2-7; cdr3_nt: TGTGCCAGCAGGACCACGACTGGGTACGAGCAGTACTTC; cdr3_aa: CASRTTTGYEQYF
d_call: NA; v_call: TRBV12-5; clone_size: medium-sized; j_call: TRBJ2-7; cdr3_nt: TGTGCTAGTGGCCTGACCTTCGATTGGGAGGAGCAGTACTTC; cdr3_aa: CASGLTFDWEEQYF
d_call: NA; v_call: TRBV14; clone_size: NA; j_call: TRBJ1-6; cdr3_nt: TGTGCCAGCAGTCCGGGGAGCTCGACACTCCACTTT; cdr3_aa: CASSPGSSTLHF
d_call: TRBD2; v_call: TRBV6-6; clone_size: NA; j_call: TRBJ2-5; cdr3_nt: TGTGCCAGCACCCGACTAGCGGGGGGGCCGGAGACCCAGTACTTC; cdr3_aa: CASTRLAGGPETQYF
d_call: NA; v_call: TRBV30; clone_size: NA; j_call: TRBJ1-5; cdr3_nt: TGTGCCTGGAGTGTGCAGGGATACCAGCCCCAGCATTTT; cdr3_aa: CAWSVQGYQPQHF
d_call: NA; v_call: TRBV6-4; clone_size: NA; j_call: TRBJ1-5; cdr3_nt: TGTGCCAGCAGTGACTCTCTTTTAGGGGGGCCCCAGCATTTT; cdr3_aa: CASSDSLLGGPQHF
d_call: NA; v_call: TRBV4-2; clone_size: NA; j_call: TRBJ2-7; cdr3_nt: TGTGCCAGCAGCCAAGATTCAGGGTCCGAGCAGTACTTC; cdr3_aa: CASSQDSGSEQYF
d_call: TRBD2; v_call: TRBV11-3; clone_size: NA; j_call: TRBJ2-1; cdr3_nt: TGTGCCAGCAGCCGACTCGGGTCGACTAGCGGGGGTTACAATGAGCAGTTCTTC; cdr3_aa: CASSRLGSTSGGYNEQFF
d_call: NA; v_call: TRBV6-5; clone_size: medium-sized; j_call: TRBJ2-7; cdr3_nt: TGTGCCAGCAGTTACACAGGGACCGACGAGCAGTACTTC; cdr3_aa: CASSYTGTDEQYF
d_call: TRBD2; v_call: TRBV9; clone_size: NA; j_call: TRBJ2-1; cdr3_nt: TGTGCCAGCAGCGTAGTTAGCGGGAGGGGGGATGAGCAGTTCTTC; cdr3_aa: CASSVVSGRGDEQFF
d_call: NA; v_call: TRBV4-3; clone_size: NA; j_call: TRBJ2-7; cdr3_nt: TGCGCCAGCAGCCAAGCGCGAGGGAAAGGCAACGAGCAGTACTTC; cdr3_aa: CASSQARGKGNEQYF
d_call: NA; v_call: TRBV6-5; clone_size: NA; j_call: TRBJ1-2; cdr3_nt: TGTGCCAGCAGTCCCAAGCGGGACTATGGCTACACCTTC; cdr3_aa: CASSPKRDYGYTF
d_call: TRBD2; v_call: TRBV13; clone_size: NA; j_call: TRBJ2-7; cdr3_nt: TGTGCCAGCAGCTTACGAACTAGCGGGGGGGCATCATACGAGCAGTACTTC; cdr3_aa: CASSLRTSGGASYEQYF
d_call: NA; v_call: TRBV27; clone_size: NA; j_call: TRBJ1-1; cdr3_nt: TGTGCCAGCAGTTTAGGGGCAGCCACTGAAGCTTTCTTT; cdr3_aa: CASSLGAATEAFF
d_call: NA; v_call: TRBV12-5; clone_size: NA; j_call: TRBJ1-3; cdr3_nt: TGTGCTAGTGGTTTGTGGGCAGGGGGAAACACCATATATTTT; cdr3_aa: CASGLWAGGNTIYF
d_call: NA; v_call: TRBV9; clone_size: NA; j_call: TRBJ2-1; cdr3_nt: TGTGCCAGCAGCCCCAGGGCGGAATACAATGAGCAGTTCTTC; cdr3_aa: CASSPRAEYNEQFF